A selection of T cell receptor beta chains follows, all from one sample in a study of OX40 agonist ivuxolimab in advanced cancers. Sequencing used immunoSEQ multiplex PCR; TCRdb keeps in-frame clones, though not all of them. The sample holds roughly 54,000 clones, almost 85% seen once. Specimen: CD4+ or CD8+ T cells sorted from blood, collected in a trial of the OX40 agonist ivuxolimab. These receptor sequences come from an adult with an advanced solid tumor such as melanoma, head and neck, liver or kidney cancer. Both conserved end residues are part of each CDR3. D genes are given only for firm matches. Size is stated for part of the rows, as once, few or many counts, or as a class when the clone is expanded.

J gene: TRBJ2-1
D gene: .
V gene: TRBV10-3
clone size: .
CDR3 protein: CAISEPQAGESNEQFF
CDR3 DNA: TGTGCCATCAGTGAGCCGCAGGCAGGGGAGTCCAATGAGCAGTTCTTC

J gene: TRBJ2-1
D gene: .
V gene: TRBV6-5
clone size: .
CDR3 protein: CASSSSDEQFF
CDR3 DNA: TGTGCCAGCAGTTCCAGCGATGAGCAGTTCTTC

J gene: TRBJ2-1
D gene: TRBD2
V gene: TRBV11-3
clone size: few
CDR3 protein: CASSFNAGGNNEQFF
CDR3 DNA: TGTGCCAGCAGCTTTAACGCGGGAGGAAACAATGAGCAGTTCTTC

J gene: TRBJ1-2
D gene: .
V gene: TRBV29-1
clone size: once
CDR3 protein: CSVEYEYGYTF
CDR3 DNA: TGCAGCGTCGAGTATGAGTATGGCTACACCTTC

J gene: TRBJ2-3
D gene: .
V gene: TRBV10-1
clone size: once
CDR3 protein: CASRQSITDTQYF
CDR3 DNA: TGCGCCAGCAGACAATCTATCACAGATACGCAGTATTTT

J gene: TRBJ2-7
D gene: .
V gene: TRBV19
clone size: .
CDR3 protein: CASSIGDLRDEQYF
CDR3 DNA: TGTGCCAGTAGTATAGGGGATTTGAGGGACGAGCAGTACTTC

J gene: TRBJ2-7
D gene: TRBD2
V gene: TRBV27
clone size: .
CDR3 protein: CASSRGTSGTYEQYF
CDR3 DNA: TGTGCCAGCAGCCGAGGGACTAGCGGAACCTACGAGCAGTACTTC

J gene: TRBJ1-3
D gene: .
V gene: TRBV7-9
clone size: once
CDR3 protein: CASSSTGNTIYF
CDR3 DNA: TGTGCCAGCAGCTCCACGGGGAACACCATATATTTT

J gene: TRBJ2-1
D gene: .
V gene: TRBV6-4
clone size: .
CDR3 protein: CASSAFSGSSLNEQFF
CDR3 DNA: TGTGCCAGCAGTGCGTTTTCCGGGAGTAGTCTAAATGAGCAGTTCTTC

J gene: TRBJ2-5
D gene: .
V gene: TRBV11-2
clone size: few
CDR3 protein: CASSLSGETQYF
CDR3 DNA: TGTGCCAGCAGCCTTAGTGGGGAGACCCAGTACTTC

J gene: TRBJ2-5
D gene: .
V gene: TRBV5-4
clone size: .
CDR3 protein: CASSLGREETQYF
CDR3 DNA: TGTGCCAGCAGCTTGGGCAGGGAAGAGACCCAGTACTTC

J gene: TRBJ1-5
D gene: .
V gene: TRBV28
clone size: .
CDR3 protein: CASSSETDNQPQHF
CDR3 DNA: TGTGCCAGCAGTTCCGAGACAGATAATCAGCCCCAGCATTTT

J gene: TRBJ2-6
D gene: .
V gene: TRBV7-6
clone size: .
CDR3 protein: CASSLDPQGSGSGANVLTF
CDR3 DNA: TGTGCCAGCAGCTTAGATCCCCAGGGTTCCGGGTCTGGGGCCAACGTCCTGACTTTC

J gene: TRBJ2-6
D gene: TRBD1
V gene: TRBV19
clone size: .
CDR3 protein: CASNLGGQGSGGANVLTF
CDR3 DNA: TGTGCCAGTAACCTGGGGGGACAGGGATCGGGAGGGGCCAACGTCCTGACTTTC

J gene: TRBJ2-3
D gene: TRBD1
V gene: TRBV25-1
clone size: .
CDR3 protein: CASSGGRGQGFIADTQYF
CDR3 DNA: TGTGCCAGCAGTGGGGGGAGAGGACAGGGGTTCATTGCAGATACGCAGTATTTT

J gene: TRBJ2-7
D gene: .
V gene: TRBV19
clone size: .
CDR3 protein: CASRGTGSYEQYF
CDR3 DNA: TGTGCCAGTAGGGGGACGGGCTCCTACGAGCAGTACTTC

J gene: TRBJ2-7
D gene: TRBD2
V gene: TRBV5-1
clone size: .
CDR3 protein: CASSLAGLAGNYEQYF
CDR3 DNA: TGCGCCAGCAGCTTGGCGGGACTAGCGGGAAACTACGAGCAGTACTTC

J gene: TRBJ2-6
D gene: .
V gene: TRBV2
clone size: once
CDR3 protein: CASSKAVSGANVLTF
CDR3 DNA: TGTGCCAGCAGTAAAGCAGTCTCTGGGGCCAACGTCCTGACTTTC

J gene: TRBJ2-7
D gene: TRBD1
V gene: TRBV28
clone size: once
CDR3 protein: CASSSPFSTGSSYEQYF
CDR3 DNA: TGTGCCAGCAGTTCCCCCTTTTCGACAGGGAGCTCCTACGAGCAGTACTTC

J gene: TRBJ2-1
D gene: TRBD1
V gene: TRBV15
clone size: .
CDR3 protein: CATSGTYRGAGEQFF
CDR3 DNA: TGTGCCACCAGCGGGACTTACAGGGGGGCGGGTGAGCAGTTCTTC

J gene: TRBJ1-2
D gene: .
V gene: TRBV10-1
clone size: .
CDR3 protein: CASSEGPNYGYTF
CDR3 DNA: TGCGCCAGCAGTGAAGGTCCTAACTATGGCTACACCTTC

J gene: TRBJ2-3
D gene: TRBD1
V gene: TRBV6-5
clone size: .
CDR3 protein: CASSYSKAGQGPYF
CDR3 DNA: TGTGCCAGCAGTTACTCGAAGGCCGGACAGGGCCCGTATTTT

J gene: TRBJ2-7
D gene: TRBD2
V gene: TRBV5-1
clone size: .
CDR3 protein: CASSLGRTSGTYEQYF
CDR3 DNA: TGCGCCAGCAGCTTGGGACGGACTAGCGGAACCTACGAGCAGTACTTC

J gene: TRBJ1-2
D gene: .
V gene: TRBV2
clone size: once
CDR3 protein: CASSDYPKANYGYTF
CDR3 DNA: TGTGCCAGCAGTGACTACCCGAAAGCTAACTATGGCTACACCTTC